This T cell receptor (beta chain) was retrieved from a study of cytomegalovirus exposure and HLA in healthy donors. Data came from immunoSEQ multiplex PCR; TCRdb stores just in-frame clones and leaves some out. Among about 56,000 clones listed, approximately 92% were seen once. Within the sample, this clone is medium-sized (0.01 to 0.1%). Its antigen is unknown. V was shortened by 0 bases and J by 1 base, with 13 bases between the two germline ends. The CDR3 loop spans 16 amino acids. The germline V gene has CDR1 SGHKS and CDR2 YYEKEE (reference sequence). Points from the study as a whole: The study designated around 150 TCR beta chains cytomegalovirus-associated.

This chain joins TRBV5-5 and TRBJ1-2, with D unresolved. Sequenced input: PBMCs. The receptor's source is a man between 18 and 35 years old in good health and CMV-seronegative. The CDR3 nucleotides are TGTGCCAGCAGCTTGGATGGCGGATTCAGTAACTATGGCTACACCTTC. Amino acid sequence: CASSLDGGFSNYGYTF.